The clone carrying this T cell receptor (beta chain) has just a few counts. Antigen unknown. Extracted from the samples, RNA was reverse transcribed into cDNA to serve as the sequencing template. Clones were sequenced by immunoSEQ multiplex PCR, and TCRdb holds only the in-frame ones, with some missing. Of 110,000 to 150,000 clones in the sample, 45% to 60% were seen once. The data belong to a study of CD8+ T cells in alopecia areata. General study findings and limits: In scalp and blood, many expanded lesional clones persisted during tofacitinib.

The V gene lost 5 bases and the J gene lost 2 bases, with 12 bases spanning the gap. Per germline, CDR1 SGHTA and CDR2 FQGNSA. The CDR3 has 14 residues. Regarding treatment: oral pan-JAK inhibitor, 5-10 mg twice daily. The chain recombines TRBV7-2 with TRBJ2-5, with D perhaps TRBD1 (5 bases). The sample was CD8+ T cells sorted from blood, taken at week 4, from a patient treated with tofacitinib. The sequence derives from a human donor with alopecia areata. CDR3 sequence (DNA): TGTGCCAGCAGCCCCCGGACACCACAAGAGACCCAGTACTTC. This encodes CASSPRTPQETQYF. The variable domain in full, completed from reference TRBV7-2 and TRBJ2-5, reads GAGVSQSPSNKVTEKGKDVELRCDPISGHTALYWYRQSLGQGLEFLIYFQGNSAPDKSGLPSDRFSAERTGGSVSTLTIQRTQQEDSAVYLCASSPRTPQETQYFGPGTRLLVL.